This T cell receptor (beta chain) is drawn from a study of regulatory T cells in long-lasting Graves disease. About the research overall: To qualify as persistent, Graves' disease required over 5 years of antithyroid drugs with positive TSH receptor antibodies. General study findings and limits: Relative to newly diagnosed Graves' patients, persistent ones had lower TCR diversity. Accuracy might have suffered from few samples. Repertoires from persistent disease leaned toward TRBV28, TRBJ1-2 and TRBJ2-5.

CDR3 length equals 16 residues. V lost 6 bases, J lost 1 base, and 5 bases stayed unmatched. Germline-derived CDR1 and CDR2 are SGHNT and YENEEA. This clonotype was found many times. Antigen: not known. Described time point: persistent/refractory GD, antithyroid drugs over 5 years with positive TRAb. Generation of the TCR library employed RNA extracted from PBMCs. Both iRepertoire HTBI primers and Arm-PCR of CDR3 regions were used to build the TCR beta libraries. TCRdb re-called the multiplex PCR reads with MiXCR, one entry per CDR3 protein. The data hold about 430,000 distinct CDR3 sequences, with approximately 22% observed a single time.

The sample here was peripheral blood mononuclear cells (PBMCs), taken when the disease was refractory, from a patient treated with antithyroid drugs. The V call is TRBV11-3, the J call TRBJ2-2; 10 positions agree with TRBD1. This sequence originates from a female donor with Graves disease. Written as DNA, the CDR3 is TGTGCCAGCAGGACCGGGACAGGGGAGAACACCGGGGAGCTGTTTTTT. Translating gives CASRTGTGENTGELFF.